This T cell receptor beta chain was sequenced for a study of blood T cell repertoires in COVID-19. Study background: The United States, Italy and Spain were the sources of the acute and convalescent COVID-19 samples. PBMCs, B-cell-depleted T cells, or T cells were the source of the cDNA or gDNA that made up the material.

Authors' processing steps: Amplification of reference gene primers provided the estimated nucleated cell counts. TCRdb's copy holds only in-frame clones and misses some; the assay was immunoSEQ multiplex PCR. The D gene and trimming were derived from the DNA, and the V and J assignments and clone size from that table. The data contain about 220,000 clones, approximately 81% of them singletons. This receptor was taken from a woman older than 75 with acute or convalescent COVID-19. Material for sequencing was peripheral blood.

The CDR3 bases are TGTGCCAGCAGTTCCTCCGACTTCGAAAAACTGTTTTTT. Amino acids: CASSSSDFEKLFF. The chain recombines TRBV28 with TRBJ1-4, with D unclear. CDR3 length: 13 amino acids. CDR1 and CDR2 (germline): MDHEN, SYDVKM. V lost 4 bases and J lost 8, with 11 bases in between.